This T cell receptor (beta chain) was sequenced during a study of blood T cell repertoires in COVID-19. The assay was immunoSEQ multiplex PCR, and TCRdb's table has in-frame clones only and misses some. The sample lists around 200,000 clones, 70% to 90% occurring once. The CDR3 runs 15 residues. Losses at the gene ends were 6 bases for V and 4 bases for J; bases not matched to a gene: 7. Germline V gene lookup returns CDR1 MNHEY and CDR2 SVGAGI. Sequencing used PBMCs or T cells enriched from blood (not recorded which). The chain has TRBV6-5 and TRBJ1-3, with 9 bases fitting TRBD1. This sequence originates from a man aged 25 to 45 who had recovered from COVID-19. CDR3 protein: CASSPGQGKGNTIYF. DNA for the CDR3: TGTGCCAGCAGCCCGGGACAGGGCAAAGGAAACACCATATATTTT.